This entry lists 30 T cell receptor beta chains sequenced from one sample in a study of blood T cell repertoires in COVID-19. Measured with immunoSEQ multiplex PCR; TCRdb has only the in-frame clones, and not every one. Counted here are nearly 40,000 clones, around nine tenths occurring once; the ten biggest clones make up approximately 10%. Sequenced material: peripheral blood. These receptors were collected from a woman aged 70-85 years with acute or convalescent COVID-19.

Here the CDR3 reads CASSSRQGRLLNEQFF. The DNA for the CDR3 is TGTGCCAGCAGCTCCAGACAGGGGAGGCTTTTAAATGAGCAGTTCTTC. The V and J genes are TRBV11-3 and TRBJ2-1, with 8 bases identical to TRBD1. Germline V CDR1 and CDR2: SGHNT, YENEEA. V lost 4 bases, J lost 7 bases, and 12 bases stayed unmatched. This CDR3 spans 16 amino acids. Full variable domain (missing parts from reference TRBV11-3 and TRBJ2-1): EAGVVQSPRYKIIEKKQPVAFWCNPISGHNTLYWYLQNLGQGPELLIRYENEEAVDDSQLPKDRFSAERLKGVDSTLKIQPAELGDSAVYLCASSSRQGRLLNEQFFGPGTRLTVL.

This chain uses TRBV3-1 (or the pseudogene TRBV3-2) with TRBJ1-6, with TRBD1 matching 7 bases. J gave up 10 bases and V 5 bases, and 5 bases lay outside the gene matches. The CDR3 is made up of 13 amino acids. From germline, CDR1 is LGHDT and CDR2 YNNKEL (reference sequence). DNA of the CDR3: TGTGCCAGCAGCAGGGACAGAGCCTCACCCCTCCACTTT. As protein: CASSRDRASPLHF.

This clone has more than one count but fewer than ten. V usage is TRBV5-1 and J usage is TRBJ2-1, with a possible D match to TRBD1 (6 bases). The CDR3 length is 15 residues. V gave up 4 bases and J gave up 0 bases, with 11 bases separating them. In germline, CDR1 is SGHRS, CDR2 YFSETQ. In nucleotides, the CDR3 is TGCGCCAGCAGCACGGACAGTTTCTCCTACAATGAGCAGTTCTTC. Residues: CASSTDSFSYNEQFF.

J is TRBJ2-7 and V is TRBV5-5; 7 bases fit TRBD2. This CDR3 contains 16 residues. Germline assignment: CDR1 SGHKS and CDR2 YYEKEE (reference sequence). V shed 0 bases and J 1 base; nucleotides not matched to a gene: 7. CDR3 residues: CASSLAREGYSYEQYV. DNA for the CDR3: TGTGCCAGCAGCTTGGCCAGGGAGGGTTATTCCTACGAGCAGTACGTC.

The genes are TRBV18 and TRBJ2-5; a weak D match, TRBD1 (6 bases). The CDR3 is 13 residues long. Between the trimmed V and J ends, which lost 3 bases and 4 bases, there was a span of 9 bases. The germline V gene encodes CDR1 KGHSH and CDR2 LQKENI. CDR3 nucleotides: TGTGCCAGCTCACCCCAGGGGCTAGAGACCCAGTACTTC. This codes for CASSPQGLETQYF. The full variable domain, rest sourced from reference TRBV18 and TRBJ2-5, is NAGVMQNPRHLVRRRGQEARLRCSPMKGHSHVYWYRQLPEEGLKFMVYLQKENIIDESGMPKERFSAEFPKEGPSILRIQQVVRGDSAAYFCASSPQGLETQYFGPGTRLLVL.

The chain joins TRBV11-3 to TRBJ2-1, with TRBD2 matching 11 bases. The junction had 6 bases not matched to a gene; V was cut back by 4 bases and J by 4 bases. This CDR3 contains 16 residues. Germline CDR1 and CDR2: SGHNT and YENEEA. CDR3 sequence (DNA): TGTGCCAGCAGCTGGAGAGGGACTAGCGGTTACAATGAGCAGTTCTTC. Amino acids: CASSWRGTSGYNEQFF.

V gene TRBV19 combines with J gene TRBJ2-2; 10 bases match TRBD2. The CDR3 runs 16 residues. With 4 bases clipped from V and 3 bases from J, the junction kept 5 bases outside the gene matches. In germline, CDR1 is LNHDA, CDR2 SQIVND (reference sequence). The CDR3 DNA reads TGTGCCAGTAGTAAGCTAGCGGGGGCCGACACCGGGGAGCTGTTTTTT. Amino acid sequence: CASSKLAGADTGELFF.

In this sample, this clone turned up once. J is TRBJ2-4 and V is TRBV7-2; D ambiguous. The V end was cut by 2 bases, the J end by 6 bases, with 11 bases between. Germline CDR1 SGHTA, CDR2 FQGNSA. The CDR3 totals 14 residues. The CDR3 region is CASSLMVTGNIQYF. The DNA of the CDR3 is TGTGCCAGCAGCTTAATGGTAACGGGAAACATTCAGTACTTC. The whole variable domain, remainder taken from reference TRBV7-2 and TRBJ2-4, is GAGVSQSPSNKVTEKGKDVELRCDPISGHTALYWYRQSLGQGLEFLIYFQGNSAPDKSGLPSDRFSAERTGGSVSTLTIQRTQQEDSAVYLCASSLMVTGNIQYFGAGTRLSVL.

This rearrangement joins TRBV27 to TRBJ2-7; 7 bases map to TRBD1. This CDR3 comprises 16 residues. CDR1 MNHEY and CDR2 SMNVEV come from the germline V gene (reference sequence). Germline trimming cut 1 base from V and 1 base from J; bases unmatched to any gene: 7. The CDR3 DNA is TGTGCCAGCAGTTTATTGACCGGACAGGCGTCCTACGAGCAGTACGTC. Its protein product is CASSLLTGQASYEQYV.

The chain couples TRBV9 to TRBJ2-6; a weak D match, TRBD1 (6 bases). CDR3 length equals 16 residues. Trimming stripped 4 bases from V and 1 base from J, with 12 bases between. Germline CDR1 and CDR2: SGDLS and YYNGEE. The CDR3 protein is CASSSTRGSGANVLTF. The CDR3, as DNA: TGTGCCAGCAGCTCAACGAGGGGGTCTGGGGCCAACGTCCTGACTTTC.

The rearrangement links TRBV4-3 to TRBJ1-1; D call uncertain. V lost 3 bases to trimming and J lost 8 bases, with 13 bases between them. The CDR3 has 13 amino acids. Germline assignment: CDR1 LGHNA and CDR2 YSLEER. The CDR3 spells CASSHSGSNEAFF. CDR3 nucleotide sequence: TGCGCCAGCAGCCATTCCGGGTCGAACGAAGCTTTCTTT.

The J gene is TRBJ1-5, the V gene TRBV5-8; 7 positions agree with TRBD1. From germline, CDR1 is SGHTS and CDR2 YDEGEE. The CDR3 contains 13 residues. J gave up 8 bases and V 3 bases, and 5 bases lay outside the gene matches. DNA for the CDR3: TGTGCCAGCAGCTCGACAGGGAACAAGCCCCAGCATTTT. This encodes CASSSTGNKPQHF.

This clone was found once. The V and J genes are TRBV29-1 and TRBJ2-5; TRBD2 aligns across 13 bases. The CDR3 has 15 amino acids. Germline lookup yields CDR1 SQVTM and CDR2 ANQGSEA. V trimming: 6 bases; J trimming: 5 bases; junction bases outside the gene matches: 9. CDR3 residues: CSVGTSGGAWETQYF. The CDR3 DNA is TGCAGCGTGGGTACTAGCGGGGGGGCCTGGGAGACCCAGTACTTC.

The chain links TRBV19 to TRBJ2-1; 9 bases are a match to TRBD2. CDR1 LNHDA and CDR2 SQIVND come from the germline V gene (reference sequence). The V segment lost 8 bases and the J segment 6 bases; nucleotides outside the gene matches: 8. The CDR3 is made up of 14 amino acids. The CDR3 bases are TGTGCCAGTCGGCTAGCGGGAAATGGCAATGAGCAGTTCTTC. This translates into CASRLAGNGNEQFF.

In this sample, this clone turned up a few times. V and J are TRBV19 and TRBJ1-6, with 10 positions matching TRBD1. V shed 5 bases, J shed 8 bases, and the junction held 6 bases outside the gene matches. This CDR3 region has 15 residues. Germline V gene sequence: CDR1 LNHDA, CDR2 SQIVND (reference sequence). The CDR3 protein is CASSVKTGGYSPLHF. CDR3 bases: TGTGCCAGTAGTGTAAAGACAGGGGGCTATTCACCCCTCCACTTT.

The table lists this clone with a count of one. The chain joins TRBV29-1 to TRBJ2-3; TRBD2 aligns across 12 bases. V gave up 2 bases and J gave up 2 bases; unmatched junction bases: 8. This CDR3 is built from 17 residues. CDR1 is SQVTM, CDR2 ANQGSEA, per germline. The CDR3: CSVESPGLAGNTDTQYF. CDR3 sequence (DNA): TGCAGCGTTGAATCCCCCGGACTAGCGGGAAACACAGATACGCAGTATTTT.

The DNA for the CDR3 is TGTGCCAGCAGCCCCGGACTAGTCCACGAGCAGTACGTC. Encoded protein: CASSPGLVHEQYV. This rearrangement joins TRBV12-3 or TRBV12-4 to TRBJ2-7, with 7 bases fitting TRBD2. This CDR3 spans 13 amino acids. V shed 6 bases and J 5 bases; nucleotides not matched to a gene: 7.

The V call is TRBV18, the J call TRBJ2-2, with 8 bases identical to TRBD1. Germline V gene lookup returns CDR1 KGHSH and CDR2 LQKENI. The CDR3 contains 15 residues. Losses at the gene ends were 5 bases for V and 4 bases for J; bases not matched to a gene: 6. CDR3 DNA: TGTGCCAGCTCAGGACAGGGATCGAGCACCGGGGAGCTGTTTTTT. Its protein product is CASSGQGSSTGELFF.

The rearrangement uses TRBV7-2 and TRBJ2-1; 10 bases align to TRBD2. This CDR3 spans 15 amino acids. J lost 3 bases, V lost 4 bases, and 3 bases had no gene match. CDR1 and CDR2 (germline): SGHTA, FQGNSA. In nucleotides, the CDR3 is TGTGCCAGCAGCTCCAGCGGGGGGGACTACAATGAGCAGTTCTTC. It yields the protein CASSSSGGDYNEQFF.

The CDR3 sequence is CASSRDSGRFYNEQFF. The CDR3 coding sequence is TGCGCCAGCAGCCGGGATAGCGGGAGGTTCTACAATGAGCAGTTCTTC. The V and J genes are TRBV4-3 and TRBJ2-1; 10 positions agree with TRBD2. Germline CDR1 reads LGHNA; CDR2 reads YSLEER. V shed 4 bases, J shed 3 bases, and the junction held 6 bases outside the gene matches. CDR3 length equals 16 residues.

The chain combines TRBV6-5 with TRBJ2-1; the D gene is possibly TRBD1 (6 bases). The V and J ends lost 6 bases and 6 bases respectively, with 12 bases between them. Per the germline V gene, CDR1 is MNHEY and CDR2 is SVGAGI. CDR3 size: 13 residues. CDR3: CASRGTPSNEQFF. CDR3 nucleotide sequence: TGTGCCAGCAGGGGGACACCGAGCAATGAGCAGTTCTTC.

The chain recombines TRBV18 with TRBJ2-7; 7 bases match TRBD2. J was trimmed by 4 bases and V by 3 bases; bases with no gene match: 3. This CDR3 spans 13 amino acids. Germline V gene data show CDR1 as KGHSH and CDR2 as LQKENI. This CDR3 reads CASSPSGEYEQYV. The CDR3 DNA reads as TGTGCCAGCTCACCCAGCGGGGAGTACGAGCAGTACGTC.

The chain uses TRBV7-2 and TRBJ2-3; D possibly corresponds to TRBD2 (7 bases). V lost 5 bases, J lost 5 bases, and 20 bases lay in between. Looked up from germline, CDR1 is SGHTA and CDR2 is FQGNSA. CDR3 size: 16 residues. The CDR3 bases are TGTGCCAGCAGCCTAGAGGCGGGGGCCCGGGGAGATACGCAGTATTTT. Translated, it gives CASSLEAGARGDTQYF.

V and J are TRBV5-4 and TRBJ2-3; 8 bases are shared with TRBD2. This CDR3 has 16 residues. Germline loops: CDR1 SGHNT, CDR2 YYREEE (reference sequence). With 0 bases clipped from V and 1 base from J, the junction kept 4 bases outside the gene matches. The CDR3 protein is CASSLGSGGGTDTQYF. The CDR3 DNA is TGTGCCAGCAGCTTGGGAAGCGGGGGAGGCACAGATACGCAGTATTTT.

The chain uses TRBV6-4 and TRBJ2-7; a weak D match, TRBD2 (6 bases). The germline gives CDR1 MRHNA, CDR2 SNTAGT. This CDR3 is 14 amino acids long. V was shortened by 6 bases and J by 3 bases, with 15 bases between the two germline ends. In DNA, the CDR3 is TGTGCCAGCAGGGTAGCGGTCTGGGTCTACGAGCAGTACGTC. Translated, it gives CASRVAVWVYEQYV.

V usage is TRBV3-1 (or the pseudogene TRBV3-2) and J usage is TRBJ1-6; D not certain. CDR3 length equals 15 residues. The V end lost 0 bases, the J end lost 9 bases, and 12 bases lay between the germline ends. Germline-derived CDR1 and CDR2 are LGHDT and YNNKEL (reference sequence). CDR3: CASSQEAAGSSPLHF. The CDR3 region has the DNA TGTGCCAGCAGCCAAGAAGCGGCAGGTAGTTCACCCCTCCACTTT.

This chain joins TRBV6-2 or TRBV6-3 and TRBJ2-1, with 11 bases that match TRBD2. V lost 2 bases and J lost 6; bases outside the gene matches: 6. This CDR3 region has 16 residues. Germline V gene lookup returns CDR1 MNHEY and CDR2 SVGEGT. The CDR3 spells CASSYPRLAGRNEQFF. The CDR3 DNA sequence: TGTGCCAGCAGTTACCCTCGACTAGCGGGACGCAATGAGCAGTTCTTC.

The J gene is TRBJ2-5, the V gene TRBV4-3; 7 positions agree with TRBD2. Germline trimming cut 0 bases from V and 5 bases from J; bases unmatched to any gene: 6. This CDR3 contains 15 residues. CDR1 and CDR2 from the germline V gene are LGHNA and YSLEER. CDR3 loop: CASSQDRLAVETQYF. The CDR3 DNA follows: TGCGCCAGCAGCCAAGATAGACTAGCTGTTGAGACCCAGTACTTC.

The chain employs TRBV6-9 and TRBJ2-7, with no clear D. Trimming took off 7 bases at V and 4 bases at J, with 5 bases between the two ends. This CDR3 is 10 amino acids long. Germline V CDR1 and CDR2: MNHGY, SVAAGI. The CDR3 DNA is TGTGCCAGCACGTCGTACGAGCAGTACGTC. Encoded protein: CASTSYEQYV.

The chain joins TRBV7-2 to TRBJ2-1, with TRBD2 as a possible D gene (6 bases). CDR3 length equals 16 residues. Trimming removed 5 bases at V and 4 bases at J, with 18 bases between. Germline assignment: CDR1 SGHTA and CDR2 FQGNSA. The CDR3 bases are TGTGCCAGCAGCCATGAGGGACTCTCGGGGTACAATGAGCAGTTCTTC. Encoded protein: CASSHEGLSGYNEQFF.